What follows are 10 T cell receptor beta chains derived from one specimen sequenced in a study of cytomegalovirus exposure and HLA in healthy donors. A multiplex PCR was run with 60 Vbeta primers and 13 Jbeta primers. Sequencing used immunoSEQ multiplex PCR; TCRdb keeps in-frame clones, though not all of them. The sample consists of some 150,000 clones, around three fifths of them appearing once. Material for sequencing was PBMCs. The receptors stem from a woman between 35 and 50 years old in good health and CMV-seronegative.

The chain uses TRBV7-9 and TRBJ1-1, with D tentatively TRBD1 (5 bases). The germline V and J ends were trimmed by 8 bases and 1 base, with 23 bases remaining between them. The CDR3 length is 17 residues. CDR1 and CDR2 from the germline V gene are SEHNR and FQNEAQ (reference sequence). The CDR3 is CASGGSLQGWANTEAFF. The CDR3, as DNA: TGTGCCAGCGGAGGGTCATTGCAGGGCTGGGCGAACACTGAAGCTTTCTTT.

The chain joins TRBV9 to TRBJ1-6, with a tentative D call TRBD1 (6 bases). This CDR3 contains 14 residues. Trimming left V 2 bases short and J 7 bases short, with 10 bases between. CDR1 is SGDLS and CDR2 is YYNGEE in the germline V gene. In nucleotides, the CDR3 is TGTGCCAGCAGCGTCCCAGGGGAAAATTCACCCCTCCACTTT. Amino acid sequence: CASSVPGENSPLHF.

The chain carries TRBV6-5 and TRBJ2-7, with 8 bases matching TRBD1. The CDR3 is 15 amino acids. Germline V gene data show CDR1 as MNHEY and CDR2 as SVGAGI. With 1 base clipped from V and 4 bases from J, the junction kept 6 bases outside the gene matches. CDR3: CASSYYRQGIYEQYF. The CDR3 DNA reads as TGTGCCAGCAGTTACTATAGACAGGGGATATACGAGCAGTACTTC.

The V call is TRBV2, the J call TRBJ2-2, with D hard to call. Between the trimmed V and J ends, which lost 4 bases and 0 bases, there was a span of 6 bases. This CDR3 has 14 amino acids. Germline CDR1 reads SNHLY; CDR2 reads FYNNEI. In DNA, the CDR3 is TGTGCCAGCAGTGGTCTATCGAACACCGGGGAGCTGTTTTTT. Its translation: CASSGLSNTGELFF.

The V gene is TRBV5-4, the J gene TRBJ1-4; D remains ambiguous. The CDR3 sequence is 16 residues long. Per germline, CDR1 SGHNT and CDR2 YYREEE (reference sequence). The V and J ends lost 4 bases and 0 bases respectively, with 13 bases between them. CDR3: CASSPQLVATNEKLFF. CDR3 sequence (DNA): TGTGCCAGCAGCCCCCAATTAGTTGCAACTAATGAAAAACTGTTTTTT.

The chain has TRBV27 and TRBJ2-5; D possibly corresponds to TRBD2 (5 bases). The CDR3 sequence is 14 residues long. Germline V gene sequence: CDR1 MNHEY, CDR2 SMNVEV (reference sequence). Trimming stripped 2 bases from V and 4 bases from J, with 11 bases between. CDR3 in amino acids: CASSLRTDGETQYF. The CDR3 coding sequence is TGTGCCAGCAGTTTACGGACTGACGGAGAGACCCAGTACTTC.

The chain employs TRBV6-1 and TRBJ1-4, with D unresolved. The germline CDR1 and CDR2 sequences are MNHNS and SASEGT. With 5 bases removed from V and 6 bases from J, the gap between germline ends came to 7 bases. This CDR3 region has 12 residues. This chain's CDR3 is CASSWQDEKLFF. DNA of the CDR3: TGTGCCAGCAGTTGGCAGGATGAAAAACTGTTTTTT.

The V gene is TRBV9, the J gene TRBJ2-7; D is perhaps TRBD2 (5 bases). The CDR3 totals 15 residues. CDR1 is SGDLS, CDR2 YYNGEE, per germline. Trimming left V 4 bases short and J 2 bases short, with 16 bases between. CDR3 sequence: CASSPLRGKTYEQYF. In DNA form, the CDR3 reads TGTGCCAGCAGCCCCCTTCGGGGAAAGACCTACGAGCAGTACTTC.

Only a few counts were recorded for this clone. The chain employs TRBV4-1 and TRBJ1-2; 8 bases agree with TRBD1. CDR3 length: 14 amino acids. Germline CDR1 reads MGHRA; CDR2 reads YSYEKL. The junction had 5 bases not matched to a gene; V was cut back by 2 bases and J by 6 bases. The CDR3 coding sequence is TGCGCCAGCAGCCAACCCGGGACAGGTAATGGCTACACCTTC. Encoded protein: CASSQPGTGNGYTF.

J is TRBJ1-1 and V is TRBV5-6; TRBD1 aligns across 7 bases. The V gene's germline CDR1 is SGHDT and CDR2 YYEEEE. The CDR3 has 13 residues. J lost 7 bases, V lost 4 bases, and 7 bases had no gene match. CDR3 amino acids: CASSRRTGFEAFF. The CDR3 coding sequence is TGTGCCAGCAGCCGTCGGACAGGATTTGAAGCTTTCTTT.